This TCR beta chain came from a study of shared clonotypes between healthy human individuals. Study-wide findings and caveats: Expectations were that clonotype sharing among donors would be affected by sequencing depth.

Replicate PCRs for sorted subsets used 200 ng DNA; this equaled 25,000 to 30,000 T cell genomes. This table comes from immunoSEQ multiplex PCR, and its TCRdb copy is limited to in-frame clones, with some not included. The table has a few million clones, approximately 94% seen once. The CDR3 spans 16 residues. The junction had 7 bases not matched to a gene; V was cut back by 4 bases and J by 5 bases. Germline values: CDR1 GTSNPN, CDR2 SVGIG (reference sequence). Comment on this clone: The target antigen is unknown.

The origin of this receptor is a man between 18 and 29 years old in good health. Sequencing was performed on naive CD4+ T cells sorted from blood. Subset here: CD45RA+ positively selected. V is TRBV30 and J is TRBJ2-3, with 15 bases fitting TRBD2. As DNA, the CDR3 is TGTGCCTGGATAGGACTAGCGGGGGGGCGAGAAGATACGCAGTATTTT. It is translated as CAWIGLAGGREDTQYF. Looking up the rest from reference TRBV30 and TRBJ2-3 gives the full variable domain: SQTIHQWPATLVQPVGSPLSLECTVEGTSNPNLYWYRQAAGRGLQLLFYSVGIGQISSEVPQNLSASRPQDRQFILSSKKLLLSDSGFYLCAWIGLAGGREDTQYFGPGTRLTVL.